Sequencing of this T cell receptor beta chain was carried out in a study of a mutant IDH1 vaccine in newly diagnosed glioma. Regarding time point: week 11, during vaccination. The vaccine gave 300 ug of a 20-mer mutant IDH1 peptide subcutaneously per dose. Of note for this clone: What it recognizes is unknown.

Sequencing used immunoSEQ multiplex PCR; TCRdb keeps in-frame clones, though not all of them. This repertoire shows approximately 64,000 clones, 65% to 85% found once; its top ten account for more than 7.5%. Specimen: PBMCs, collected from a glioma patient whose treatment included an IDH1 peptide vaccine. This clonotype was obtained from a woman in her fifties or sixties with glioma.

The CDR3 bases are TGTGCCAGCAGCCCCAGCGGGGGGGCCGGGACCGGGGAGCTGTTTTTT. Translated, it gives CASSPSGGAGTGELFF. This chain links TRBV9 with TRBJ2-2, with 10 bases that match TRBD2. CDR1 is SGDLS and CDR2 is YYNGEE in the germline V gene. This CDR3 has 16 residues. V gave up 4 bases and J gave up 5 bases; unmatched junction bases: 8.